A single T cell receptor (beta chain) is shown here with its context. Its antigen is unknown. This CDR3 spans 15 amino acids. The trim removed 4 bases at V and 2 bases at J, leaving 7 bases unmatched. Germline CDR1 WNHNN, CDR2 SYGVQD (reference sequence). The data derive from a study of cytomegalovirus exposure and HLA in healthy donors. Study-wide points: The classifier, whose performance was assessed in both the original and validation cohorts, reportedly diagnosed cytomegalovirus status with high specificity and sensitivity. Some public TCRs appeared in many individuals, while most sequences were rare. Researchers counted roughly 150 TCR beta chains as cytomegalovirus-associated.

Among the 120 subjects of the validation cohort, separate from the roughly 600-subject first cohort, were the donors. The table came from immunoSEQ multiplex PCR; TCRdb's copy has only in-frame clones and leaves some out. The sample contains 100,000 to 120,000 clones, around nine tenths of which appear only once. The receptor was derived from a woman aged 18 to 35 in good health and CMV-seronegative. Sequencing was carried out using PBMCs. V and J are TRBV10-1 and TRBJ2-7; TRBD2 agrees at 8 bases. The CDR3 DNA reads TGCGCCAGCAGTGCGGGAGCGGGAGTACCCTACGAGCAGTACTTC. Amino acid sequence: CASSAGAGVPYEQYF.